Listed below are T cell receptor beta chains from one sample, sequenced in a study of T-cell reconstitution after alpha-beta-depleted transplantation in children. TCRdb processed the PCR reads anew with MiXCR; each CDR3 protein has one entry. The sample carries approximately 240,000 distinct CDR3 sequences, 11% recorded once. Source: PBMCs, taken before TCRalphabeta/CD19-depleted stem cell transplant. Receptor source: a child in the first two years of life with acute myeloid leukemia, due to receive a stem cell transplant. The CDR3 runs from the conserved cysteine through the conserved F or W. The order of the fields is clone size, J gene, V gene, D gene, CDR3 DNA, CDR3 protein. The D gene is left open where the match is weak. Clone size is given for some rows only: seen once, a few or many times, or a class if the clone is expanded.

abundance: .; j_gene: TRBJ2-2; v_gene: TRBV24-1; d_gene: TRBD2; CDR3nt: TGTGCCACCGGGCATCCGGGGGGGACGAACACCGGGGAGCTGTTTTTT; CDR3aa: CATGHPGGTNTGELFF
abundance: many; j_gene: TRBJ2-7; v_gene: TRBV20-1; d_gene: .; CDR3nt: TGCAGTGCAGCGGGTGCACATTCGATTTACGAGCAGTACTTC; CDR3aa: CSAAGAHSIYEQYF
abundance: many; j_gene: TRBJ2-1; v_gene: TRBV3-1; d_gene: TRBD2; CDR3nt: TGTGCCAGCAGCCAAGATGGGACTAGCGGGAGGGCCGGGTCGAGACAGTTCTTC; CDR3aa: CASSQDGTSGRAGSRQFF
abundance: many; j_gene: TRBJ2-1; v_gene: TRBV7-9; d_gene: TRBD2; CDR3nt: TGTGCCAGCAGCTTGACTAGCGGGAGTAGAGGCTACAATGAGCAGTTCTTC; CDR3aa: CASSLTSGSRGYNEQFF
abundance: .; j_gene: TRBJ1-3; v_gene: TRBV7-9; d_gene: .; CDR3nt: TGTGCCGGCACCCAGGCCGGAAACACCATATATTTT; CDR3aa: CAGTQAGNTIYF
abundance: many; j_gene: TRBJ2-1; v_gene: TRBV7-7; d_gene: TRBD2; CDR3nt: TGTGCTAGCAGCTCGACTAGCGCCAATGAGCAGTTCTTC; CDR3aa: CASSSTSANEQFF
abundance: many; j_gene: TRBJ1-6; v_gene: TRBV12-3/TRBV12-4; d_gene: TRBD1; CDR3nt: TGTGCCAGCAGGACCGGGACAGGGAATTCACCCCTCCACTTT; CDR3aa: CASRTGTGNSPLHF
abundance: many; j_gene: TRBJ1-1; v_gene: TRBV7-3; d_gene: .; CDR3nt: TGTGCCAGCAGCTTATCCATGAACACTGAAGCTTTCTTT; CDR3aa: CASSLSMNTEAFF
abundance: .; j_gene: TRBJ2-7; v_gene: TRBV27; d_gene: .; CDR3nt: TGCGCCAGCAGTTTCCTAGGGGGAGGCGAGCAGTACTTC; CDR3aa: CASSFLGGGEQYF
abundance: many; j_gene: TRBJ1-6; v_gene: TRBV4-2; d_gene: .; CDR3nt: TGTGCCAGCAGCCCTACACCAGACGGTTCACCCCTCCACTTT; CDR3aa: CASSPTPDGSPLHF
abundance: many; j_gene: TRBJ1-4; v_gene: TRBV20-1; d_gene: TRBD1; CDR3nt: TGCAGTGCCCTCGGGACAGGGGATAATGAAAAACTGTTTTTT; CDR3aa: CSALGTGDNEKLFF
abundance: .; j_gene: TRBJ2-7; v_gene: TRBV11-2; d_gene: TRBD2; CDR3nt: TGTGCCAGCAGCCCGGGACTAGCGTGGATCGGGCAGTACTTC; CDR3aa: CASSPGLAWIGQYF
abundance: many; j_gene: TRBJ2-1; v_gene: TRBV9; d_gene: TRBD1; CDR3nt: TGTGCCAGCAGCCGGACAGGGGGAACTAACAATGAGCAGTTCTTC; CDR3aa: CASSRTGGTNNEQFF
abundance: many; j_gene: TRBJ2-5; v_gene: TRBV7-2; d_gene: TRBD2; CDR3nt: TGTGCCAGCAGCGCAACTAGCGGGAGGGCCGGGACCCAGTACTTC; CDR3aa: CASSATSGRAGTQYF
abundance: .; j_gene: TRBJ2-5; v_gene: TRBV11-2; d_gene: TRBD1; CDR3nt: TGTGCCAGCAGCTCTACGGCAGGGGGAGAGACCCAGTACTTC; CDR3aa: CASSSTAGGETQYF
abundance: many; j_gene: TRBJ2-1; v_gene: TRBV11-2; d_gene: .; CDR3nt: TGTGCCAGCAGCTTAGGTAACGGGAGAGAGGGGCATGAGCAGTTCTTC; CDR3aa: CASSLGNGREGHEQFF
abundance: many; j_gene: TRBJ2-1; v_gene: TRBV12-3/TRBV12-4; d_gene: .; CDR3nt: TGTGCCAGCAGTTTGCTTTACTATGAGCAGTTCTTC; CDR3aa: CASSLLYYEQFF
abundance: many; j_gene: TRBJ2-1; v_gene: TRBV15; d_gene: .; CDR3nt: TGTGCCATCTCGGACTCCGGGGTTCTCAATGAGCAGTTCTTC; CDR3aa: CAISDSGVLNEQFF
abundance: .; j_gene: TRBJ2-3; v_gene: TRBV5-1; d_gene: .; CDR3nt: TGCGCCAGCAGCTTGGGCAGCCGCACAGATACGCAGTATTTT; CDR3aa: CASSLGSRTDTQYF
abundance: many; j_gene: TRBJ2-3; v_gene: TRBV20-1; d_gene: .; CDR3nt: TGCAGTGCTAGACAAAACACAGATACGCAGTATTTT; CDR3aa: CSARQNTDTQYF
abundance: .; j_gene: TRBJ1-2; v_gene: TRBV5-5; d_gene: .; CDR3nt: TGTGCCAGCAGCCCCCTAACCGACGGGATCTATGGCTACACCTTC; CDR3aa: CASSPLTDGIYGYTF
abundance: many; j_gene: TRBJ2-5; v_gene: TRBV24-1; d_gene: .; CDR3nt: TGTGCCACCAGTCATCCGAGTGTAGAGACCCAGTACTTC; CDR3aa: CATSHPSVETQYF
abundance: .; j_gene: TRBJ2-4; v_gene: TRBV11-1; d_gene: .; CDR3nt: TGTGCCAGCAGCGAAGACAGGAGAGCCAAAAACATTCAGTACTTC; CDR3aa: CASSEDRRAKNIQYF
abundance: many; j_gene: TRBJ1-2; v_gene: TRBV5-1; d_gene: TRBD1; CDR3nt: TGCGCCAGCAGCCGGGACAGCACTAACTATGGCTACACCTTC; CDR3aa: CASSRDSTNYGYTF
abundance: many; j_gene: TRBJ1-1; v_gene: TRBV12-3/TRBV12-4; d_gene: .; CDR3nt: TGTGCCAGCAGTTTAGCGCACAGGAACACTGAAGCTTTCTTT; CDR3aa: CASSLAHRNTEAFF
abundance: many; j_gene: TRBJ2-2; v_gene: TRBV20-1; d_gene: .; CDR3nt: TGCAGTGCTAAGGACGTCAAGAGGGACACCGGGGAGCTGTTTTTT; CDR3aa: CSAKDVKRDTGELFF
abundance: .; j_gene: TRBJ2-3; v_gene: TRBV20-1; d_gene: TRBD1; CDR3nt: TGCAGTGCTAGAGCGGCGGGTAGGACAGGGGGCACAGATACGCAGTATTTT; CDR3aa: CSARAAGRTGGTDTQYF
abundance: many; j_gene: TRBJ2-3; v_gene: TRBV28; d_gene: .; CDR3nt: TGTGCCACCAGGGGGGCAGATACGCAGTATTTT; CDR3aa: CATRGADTQYF
abundance: many; j_gene: TRBJ2-1; v_gene: TRBV18; d_gene: TRBD2; CDR3nt: TGTGCCAGCTCACCATATGAGCTAGCGGGGGGTAGCTCCTACAATGAGCAGTTCTTC; CDR3aa: CASSPYELAGGSSYNEQFF